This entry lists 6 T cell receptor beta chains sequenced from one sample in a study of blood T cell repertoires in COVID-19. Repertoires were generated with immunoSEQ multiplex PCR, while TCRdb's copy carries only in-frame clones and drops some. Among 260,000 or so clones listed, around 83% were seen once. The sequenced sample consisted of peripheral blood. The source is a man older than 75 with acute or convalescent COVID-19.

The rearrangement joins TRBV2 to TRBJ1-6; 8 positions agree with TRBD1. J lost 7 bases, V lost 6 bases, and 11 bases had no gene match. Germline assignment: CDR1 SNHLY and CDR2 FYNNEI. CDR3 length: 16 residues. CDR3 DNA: TGTGCCAGCAGGCCAGACCAGGGGGCAGGGAATTCACCCCTCCACTTT. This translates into CASRPDQGAGNSPLHF. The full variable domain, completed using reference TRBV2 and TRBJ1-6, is EPEVTQTPSHQVTQMGQEVILRCVPISNHLYFYWYRQILGQKVEFLVSFYNNEISEKSEIFDDQFSVERPDGSNFTLKIRSTKLEDSAMYFCASRPDQGAGNSPLHFGNGTRLTVT.

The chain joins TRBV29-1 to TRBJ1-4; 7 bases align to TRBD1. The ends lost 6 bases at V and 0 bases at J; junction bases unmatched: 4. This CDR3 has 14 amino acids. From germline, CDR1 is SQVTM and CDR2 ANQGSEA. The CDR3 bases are TGCAGCGTAGGAACAGGGGCAACTAATGAAAAACTGTTTTTT. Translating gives CSVGTGATNEKLFF.

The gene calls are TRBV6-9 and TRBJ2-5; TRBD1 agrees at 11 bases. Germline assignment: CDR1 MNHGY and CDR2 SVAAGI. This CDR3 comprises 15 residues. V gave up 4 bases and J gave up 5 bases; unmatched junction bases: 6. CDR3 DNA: TGTGCCAGCAGTTGGACAGGGGGCAGGGAGGAGACCCAGTACTTC. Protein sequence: CASSWTGGREETQYF.

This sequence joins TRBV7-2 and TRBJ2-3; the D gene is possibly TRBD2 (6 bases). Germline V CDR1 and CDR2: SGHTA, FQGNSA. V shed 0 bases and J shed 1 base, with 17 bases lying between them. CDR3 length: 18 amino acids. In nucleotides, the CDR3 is TGTGCCAGCAGCTTAGCGGTGGGAGTCGGAGGGCGCACAGATACGCAGTATTTT. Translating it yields CASSLAVGVGGRTDTQYF.

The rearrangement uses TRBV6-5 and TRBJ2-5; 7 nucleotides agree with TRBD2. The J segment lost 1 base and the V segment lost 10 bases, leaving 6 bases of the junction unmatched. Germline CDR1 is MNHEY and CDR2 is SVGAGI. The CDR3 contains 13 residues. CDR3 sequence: CAMRPSGQETQYF. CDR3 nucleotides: TGTGCCATGCGACCTAGCGGCCAAGAGACCCAGTACTTC.

The CDR3 sequence is CASSLRRYSNSPLHF. The DNA for the CDR3 is TGTGCCAGCAGCTTGAGAAGATACAGTAATTCACCCCTCCACTTT. This chain uses TRBV5-8 with TRBJ1-6; no firm D call. V lost 1 base and J lost 6, with 11 bases in between. The CDR3 covers 15 residues. Germline CDR1 and CDR2: SGHTS and YDEGEE. Combining the CDR3 with reference TRBV5-8 and TRBJ1-6 gives the whole variable domain EAGVTQSPTHLIKTRGQQATLRCSPISGHTSVYWYQQALGLGLQFLLWYDEGEERNRGNFPPRFSGRQFPNYSSELNVNALELEDSALYLCASSLRRYSNSPLHFGNGTRLTVT.